This TCR beta chain originates from a study of cytomegalovirus exposure and HLA in healthy donors. The CDR3 extends over 14 amino acids. CDR1 is GTSNPN and CDR2 is SVGIG in the germline V gene (reference sequence). 13 Jbeta primers and 60 Vbeta primers were used for the PCR. Profiling relied on immunoSEQ multiplex PCR, and the TCRdb table lists in-frame clones only, not all of them. This sample has about 160,000 clones, with roughly 80% found just once. With regard to this clone: At one end the junction does not follow the germline gene, possibly because of a read error.

This TCR was recovered from a male donor in good health and CMV-seronegative. The chain carries TRBV30 and TRBJ1-5; possible D gene TRBD1, 5 bases. Input material: PBMCs. The CDR3 protein is CAWTKPGFGEPQHF. CDR3 DNA: TGTGCTTGGACAAAACCAGGTTTCGGGGAGCCCCAGCATTTT.